This TCR beta chain was recorded in a study of cytomegalovirus exposure and HLA in healthy donors. Study conclusions and caveats: Under in vitro conditions, three CMV-associated chains were confirmed as specific for CMV antigens. As a later analysis showed, several of the most significant clusters appeared to be linked to common viral pathogens. A later analysis reportedly identified an Asian-associated ancestry cluster as carrying fewer N-insertions than the approximately 710-donor mean. The presence/absence work took it that sequencing depth was about the same across donors.

As to this clone: As yet, its antigen is unknown.

The CDR3 contains 16 residues. CDR1 LGHNA and CDR2 YSLEER come from the germline V gene. V lost 2 bases and J lost 8; bases outside the gene matches: 9. Primers for the PCR totalled 60 Vbeta and 13 Jbeta. Profiled with immunoSEQ multiplex PCR; TCRdb holds only in-frame clones, not every one. Counted here are 120,000 or so clones, approximately 77% occurring once; the ten biggest clones make up about 5%. The receptor comes from a man over 45 in good health and CMV-seropositive. V gene TRBV4-3 combines with J gene TRBJ2-1, with 10 bases that match TRBD2. Material: PBMCs. CDR3 amino acids: CASSQSLAGRLYEQFF. The CDR3 coding sequence is TGCGCCAGCAGCCAATCACTAGCGGGGAGATTGTATGAGCAGTTCTTC.